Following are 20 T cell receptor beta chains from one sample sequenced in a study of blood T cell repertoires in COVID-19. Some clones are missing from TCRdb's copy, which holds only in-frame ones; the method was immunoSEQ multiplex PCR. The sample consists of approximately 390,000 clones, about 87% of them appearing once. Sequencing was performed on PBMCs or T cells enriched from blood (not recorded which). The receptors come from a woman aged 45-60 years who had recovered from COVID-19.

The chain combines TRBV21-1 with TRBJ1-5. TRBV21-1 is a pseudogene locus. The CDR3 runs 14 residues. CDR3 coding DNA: TGTGCCAGCAGCAAAGCATGCCCCCGCGGGCCCCAGCATTTT. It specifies CASSKACPRGPQHF.

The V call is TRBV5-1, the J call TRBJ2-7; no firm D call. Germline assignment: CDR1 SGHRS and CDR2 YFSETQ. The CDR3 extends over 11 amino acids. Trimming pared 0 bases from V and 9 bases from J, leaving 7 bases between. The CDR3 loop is CASSLAHVQYF. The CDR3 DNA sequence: TGCGCCAGCAGCTTGGCCCATGTGCAGTACTTC. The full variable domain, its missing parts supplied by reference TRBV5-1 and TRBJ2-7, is KAGVTQTPRYLIKTRGQQVTLSCSPISGHRSVSWYQQTPGQGLQFLFEYFSETQRNKGNFPGRFSGRQFSNSRSEMNVSTLELGDSALYLCASSLAHVQYFGPGTRLTVT.

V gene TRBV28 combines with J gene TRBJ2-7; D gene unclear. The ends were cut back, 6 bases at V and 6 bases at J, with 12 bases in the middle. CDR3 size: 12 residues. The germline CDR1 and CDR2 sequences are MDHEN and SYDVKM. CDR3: CASSLSYSEQYF. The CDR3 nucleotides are TGTGCCAGCAGCCTAAGTTATTCCGAGCAGTACTTC.

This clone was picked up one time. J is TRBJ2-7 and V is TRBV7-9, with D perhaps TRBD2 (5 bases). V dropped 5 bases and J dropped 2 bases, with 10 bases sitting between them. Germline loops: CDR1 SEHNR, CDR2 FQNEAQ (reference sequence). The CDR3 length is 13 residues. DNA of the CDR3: TGTGCCAGCAGCCCTGCCGGGACCTACGAGCAGTACTTC. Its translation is CASSPAGTYEQYF.

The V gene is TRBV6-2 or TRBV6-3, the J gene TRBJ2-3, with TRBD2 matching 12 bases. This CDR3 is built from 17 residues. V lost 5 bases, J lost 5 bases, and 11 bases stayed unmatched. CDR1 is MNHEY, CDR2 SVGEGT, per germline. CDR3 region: CASSPSPSGGAKDTQYF. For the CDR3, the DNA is TGTGCCAGCAGTCCCTCCCCTAGCGGGGGGGCAAAAGATACGCAGTATTTT.

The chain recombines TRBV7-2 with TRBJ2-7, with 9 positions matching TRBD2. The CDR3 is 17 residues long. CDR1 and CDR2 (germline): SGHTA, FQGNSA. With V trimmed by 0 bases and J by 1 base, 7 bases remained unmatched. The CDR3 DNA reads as TGTGCCAGCAGCTTAGCCAGTGGAGCGGGGGGTTCCTACGAGCAGTACTTC. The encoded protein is CASSLASGAGGSYEQYF.

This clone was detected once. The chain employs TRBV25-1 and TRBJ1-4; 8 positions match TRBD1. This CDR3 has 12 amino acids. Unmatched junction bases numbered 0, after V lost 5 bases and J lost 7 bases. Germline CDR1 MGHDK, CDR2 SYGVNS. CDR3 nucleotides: TGTGCCAGCAGTACAGGGGGTGAAAAACTGTTTTTT. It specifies CASSTGGEKLFF.

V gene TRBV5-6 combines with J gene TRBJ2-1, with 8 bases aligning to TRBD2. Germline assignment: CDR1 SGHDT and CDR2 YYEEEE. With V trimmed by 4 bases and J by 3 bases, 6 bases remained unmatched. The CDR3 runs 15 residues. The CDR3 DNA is TGTGCCAGCAGCACCAGCGGGGGCGTCTACAATGAGCAGTTCTTC. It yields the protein CASSTSGGVYNEQFF. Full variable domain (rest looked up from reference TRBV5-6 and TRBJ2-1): DAGVTQSPTHLIKTRGQQVTLRCSPKSGHDTVSWYQQALGQGPQFIFQYYEEEERQRGNFPDRFSGHQFPNYSSELNVNALLLGDSALYLCASSTSGGVYNEQFFGPGTRLTVL.

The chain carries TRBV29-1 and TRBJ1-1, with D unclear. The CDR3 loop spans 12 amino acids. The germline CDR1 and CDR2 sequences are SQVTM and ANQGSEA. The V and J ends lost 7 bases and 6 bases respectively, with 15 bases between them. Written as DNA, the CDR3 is TGCAGCGCCGAGGGTGCGTCGCCTGAAGCTTTCTTT. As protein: CSAEGASPEAFF.

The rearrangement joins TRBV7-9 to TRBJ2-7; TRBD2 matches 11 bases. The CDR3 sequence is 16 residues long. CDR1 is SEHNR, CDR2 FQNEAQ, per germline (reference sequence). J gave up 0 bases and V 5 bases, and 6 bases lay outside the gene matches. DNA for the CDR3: TGTGCCAGCAGCCCCAGACTAGCGGGGTACTCCTACGAGCAGTACTTC. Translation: CASSPRLAGYSYEQYF. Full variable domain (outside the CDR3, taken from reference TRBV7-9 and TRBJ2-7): DTGVSQNPRHKITKRGQNVTFRCDPISEHNRLYWYRQTLGQGPEFLTYFQNEAQLEKSRLLSDRFSAERPKGSFSTLEIQRTEQGDSAMYLCASSPRLAGYSYEQYFGPGTRLTVT.

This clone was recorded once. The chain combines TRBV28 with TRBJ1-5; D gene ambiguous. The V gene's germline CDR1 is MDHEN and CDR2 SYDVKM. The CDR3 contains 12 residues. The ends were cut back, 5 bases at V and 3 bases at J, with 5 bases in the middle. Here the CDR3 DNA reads TGTGCCAGCAGTGAGCTCAATCAGCCCCAGCATTTT. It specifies CASSELNQPQHF. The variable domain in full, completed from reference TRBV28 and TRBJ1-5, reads DVKVTQSSRYLVKRTGEKVFLECVQDMDHENMFWYRQDPGLGLRLIYFSYDVKMKEKGDIPEGYSVSREKKERFSLILESASTNQTSMYLCASSELNQPQHFGDGTRLSIL.

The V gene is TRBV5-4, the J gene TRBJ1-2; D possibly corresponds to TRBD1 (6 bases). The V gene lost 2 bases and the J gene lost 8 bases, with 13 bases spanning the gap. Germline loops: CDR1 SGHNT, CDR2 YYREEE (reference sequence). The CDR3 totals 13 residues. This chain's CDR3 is CASSLYREFGYTF. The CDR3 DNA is TGTGCCAGCAGCTTATACAGGGAGTTCGGCTACACCTTC.

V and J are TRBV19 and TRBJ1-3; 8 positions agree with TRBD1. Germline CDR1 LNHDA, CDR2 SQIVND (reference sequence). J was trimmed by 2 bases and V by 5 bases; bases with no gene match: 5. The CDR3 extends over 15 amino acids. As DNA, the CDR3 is TGTGCCAGTAGTGTAACAGGGGGGACTGGAAACACCATATATTTT. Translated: CASSVTGGTGNTIYF.

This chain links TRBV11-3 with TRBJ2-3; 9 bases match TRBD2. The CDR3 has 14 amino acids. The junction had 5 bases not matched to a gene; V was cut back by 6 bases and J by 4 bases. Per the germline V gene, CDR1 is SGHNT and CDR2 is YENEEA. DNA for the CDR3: TGTGCCAGCAGTGGATCTAGCGGGGCAGATACGCAGTATTTT. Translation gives CASSGSSGADTQYF.

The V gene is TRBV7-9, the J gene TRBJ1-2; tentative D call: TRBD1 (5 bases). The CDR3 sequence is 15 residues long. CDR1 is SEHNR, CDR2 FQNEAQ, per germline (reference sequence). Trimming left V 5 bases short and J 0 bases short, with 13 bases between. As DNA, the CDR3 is TGTGCCAGCAGCGCCATGGGGGGTTCTAACTATGGCTACACCTTC. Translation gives CASSAMGGSNYGYTF.

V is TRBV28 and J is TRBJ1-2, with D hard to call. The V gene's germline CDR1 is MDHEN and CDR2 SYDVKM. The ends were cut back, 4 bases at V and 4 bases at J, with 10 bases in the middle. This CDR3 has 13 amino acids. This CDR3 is CASSSPYSYGYTF. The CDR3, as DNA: TGTGCCAGCAGTTCTCCTTACAGCTATGGCTACACCTTC.

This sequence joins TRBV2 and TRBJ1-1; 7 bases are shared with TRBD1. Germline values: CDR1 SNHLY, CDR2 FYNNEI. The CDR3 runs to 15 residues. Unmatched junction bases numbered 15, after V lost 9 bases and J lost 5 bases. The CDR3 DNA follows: TGTGCCAGGAGGGACAGTTCACCTACGGGGACTGAAGCTTTCTTT. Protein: CARRDSSPTGTEAFF.

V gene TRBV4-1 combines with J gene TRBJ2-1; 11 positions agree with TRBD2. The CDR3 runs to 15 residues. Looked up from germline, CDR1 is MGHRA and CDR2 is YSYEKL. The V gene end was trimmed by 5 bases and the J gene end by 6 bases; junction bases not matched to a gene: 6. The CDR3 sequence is CASSSLAGGGNEQFF. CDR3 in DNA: TGCGCCAGCAGCTCCCTAGCGGGGGGAGGCAATGAGCAGTTCTTC.

The CDR3 DNA follows: TGTGCCAGCAGCCCGCTCGGACAACCCAACTATGGCTACACCTTC. Translating it yields CASSPLGQPNYGYTF. The rearrangement joins TRBV14 to TRBJ1-2; TRBD1 might be the D (5 bases). The V and J ends lost 4 bases and 2 bases respectively, with 14 bases between them. The CDR3 has 15 amino acids. Germline CDR1 and CDR2: SGHDN and FVKESK.

CDR3 bases: TGTGCCAGCAGTTTGGAGGGCACAACCAATCAGCCCCAGCATTTT. Protein product: CASSLEGTTNQPQHF. The chain combines TRBV28 with TRBJ1-5; no definite D call. This CDR3 spans 15 amino acids. Between the trimmed V and J ends, which lost 3 bases and 3 bases, there was a span of 12 bases. Germline values: CDR1 MDHEN, CDR2 SYDVKM.